This TCR beta chain was captured in a study of Tregs in tolerant kidney transplant recipients. As for this clone: Its matching antigen is unknown.

The V and J ends lost 0 bases and 7 bases, in that order; junction bases with no gene match: 0. The CDR3 is 16 residues long. Germline lookup yields CDR1 KGHSH and CDR2 LQKENI. Overall study findings and caveats: Biological reproducibility was not directly addressed, but technical replication error appeared minimal.

Sequenced by immunoSEQ multiplex PCR; TCRdb stores in-frame clones only, minus some. This table has some 250,000 clones, around 82% appearing once. The sequence was collected from a human donor in good health. Material: CD4+ T cells from blood. This rearrangement joins TRBV18 to TRBJ2-1; 16 bases map to TRBD2. The CDR3 loop reads CASSPPGLAGGNEQFF. The CDR3 DNA reads TGTGCCAGCTCACCACCGGGACTAGCGGGAGGGAATGAGCAGTTCTTC.